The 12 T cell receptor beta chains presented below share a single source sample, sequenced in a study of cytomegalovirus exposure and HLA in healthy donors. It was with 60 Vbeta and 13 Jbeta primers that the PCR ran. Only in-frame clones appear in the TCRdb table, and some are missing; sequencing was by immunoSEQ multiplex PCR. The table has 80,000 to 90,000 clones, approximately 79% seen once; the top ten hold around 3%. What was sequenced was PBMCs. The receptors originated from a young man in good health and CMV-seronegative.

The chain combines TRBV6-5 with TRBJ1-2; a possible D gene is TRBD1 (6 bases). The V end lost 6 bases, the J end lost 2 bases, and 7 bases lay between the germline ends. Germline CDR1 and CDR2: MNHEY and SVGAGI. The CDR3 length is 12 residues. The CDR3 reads CASSDRNYGYTF. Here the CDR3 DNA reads TGTGCCAGCAGCGACAGGAACTATGGCTACACCTTC.

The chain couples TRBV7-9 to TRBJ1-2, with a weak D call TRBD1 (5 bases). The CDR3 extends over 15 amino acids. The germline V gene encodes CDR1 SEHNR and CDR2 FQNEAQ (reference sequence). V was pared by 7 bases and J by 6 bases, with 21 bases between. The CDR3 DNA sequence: TGTGCCAGCACCTCTAGGGGTTATCGGAGGGATGGCTACACCTTC. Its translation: CASTSRGYRRDGYTF.

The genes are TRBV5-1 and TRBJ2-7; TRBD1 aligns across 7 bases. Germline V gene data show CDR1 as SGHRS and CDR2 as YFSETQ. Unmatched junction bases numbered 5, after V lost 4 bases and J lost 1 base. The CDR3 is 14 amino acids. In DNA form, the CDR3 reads TGCGCCAGCAGCCGTTCGACAGGGTCCTACGAGCAGTACTTC. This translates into CASSRSTGSYEQYF.

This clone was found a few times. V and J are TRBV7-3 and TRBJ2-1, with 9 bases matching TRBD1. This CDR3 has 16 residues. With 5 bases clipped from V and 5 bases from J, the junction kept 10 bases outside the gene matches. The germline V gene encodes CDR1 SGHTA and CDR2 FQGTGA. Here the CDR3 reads CASSPRGTGWDNEQFF. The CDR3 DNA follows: TGTGCCAGCAGCCCCAGAGGGACAGGGTGGGACAATGAGCAGTTCTTC.

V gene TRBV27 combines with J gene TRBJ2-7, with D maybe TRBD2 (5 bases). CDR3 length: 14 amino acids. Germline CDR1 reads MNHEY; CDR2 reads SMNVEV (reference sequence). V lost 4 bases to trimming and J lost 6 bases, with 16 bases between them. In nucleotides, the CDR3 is TGTGCCAGCAGTTCGGGCAGGAGGTCGGTCGAGCAGTACTTC. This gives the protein CASSSGRRSVEQYF.

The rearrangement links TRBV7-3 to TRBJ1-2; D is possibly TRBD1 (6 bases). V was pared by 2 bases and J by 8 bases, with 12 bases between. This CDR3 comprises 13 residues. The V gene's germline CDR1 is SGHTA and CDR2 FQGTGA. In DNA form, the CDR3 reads TGTGCCAGCAGCTTATCACAGGGTCACGGCTACACCTTC. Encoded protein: CASSLSQGHGYTF.

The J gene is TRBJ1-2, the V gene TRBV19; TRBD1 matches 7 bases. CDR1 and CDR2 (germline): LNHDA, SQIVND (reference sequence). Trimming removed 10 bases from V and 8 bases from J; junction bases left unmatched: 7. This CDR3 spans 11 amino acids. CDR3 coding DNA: TGTGCCAATAGACAGGGAGGGGGCTACACCTTC. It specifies CANRQGGGYTF.

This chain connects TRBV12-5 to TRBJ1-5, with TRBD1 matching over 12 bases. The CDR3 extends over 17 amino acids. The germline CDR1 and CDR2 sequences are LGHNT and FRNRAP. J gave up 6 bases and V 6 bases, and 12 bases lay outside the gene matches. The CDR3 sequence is CASGLLWGDRGLQPQHF. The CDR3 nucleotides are TGTGCTAGTGGACTCCTGTGGGGGGACAGGGGGCTTCAGCCCCAGCATTTT.

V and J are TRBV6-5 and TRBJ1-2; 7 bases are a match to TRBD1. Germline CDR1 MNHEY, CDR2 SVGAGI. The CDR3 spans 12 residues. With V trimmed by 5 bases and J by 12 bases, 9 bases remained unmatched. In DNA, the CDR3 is TGTGCCAGCAGTCGACAGGGCCTGGTGGACACCTTC. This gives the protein CASSRQGLVDTF.

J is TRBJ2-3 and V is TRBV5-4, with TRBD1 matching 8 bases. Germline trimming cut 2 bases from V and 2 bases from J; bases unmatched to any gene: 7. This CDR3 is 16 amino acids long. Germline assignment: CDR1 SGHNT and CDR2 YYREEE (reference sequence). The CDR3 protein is CASSFPGQGITDTQYF. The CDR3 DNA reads TGTGCCAGCAGCTTCCCCGGACAGGGAATCACAGATACGCAGTATTTT.

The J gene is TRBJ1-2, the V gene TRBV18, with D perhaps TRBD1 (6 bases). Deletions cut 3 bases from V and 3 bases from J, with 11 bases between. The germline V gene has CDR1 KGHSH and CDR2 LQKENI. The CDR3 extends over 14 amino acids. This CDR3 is CASSPVQGDYGYTF. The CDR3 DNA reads TGTGCCAGCTCACCTGTACAGGGTGACTATGGCTACACCTTC.

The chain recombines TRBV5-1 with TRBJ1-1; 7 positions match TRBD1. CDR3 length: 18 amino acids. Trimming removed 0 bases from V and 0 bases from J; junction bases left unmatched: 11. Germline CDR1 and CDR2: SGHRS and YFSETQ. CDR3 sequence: CASSLVSLVGQVNTEAFF. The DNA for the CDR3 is TGCGCCAGCAGCTTGGTTTCATTAGTCGGACAGGTGAACACTGAAGCTTTCTTT. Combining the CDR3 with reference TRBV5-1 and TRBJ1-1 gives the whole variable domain KAGVTQTPRYLIKTRGQQVTLSCSPISGHRSVSWYQQTPGQGLQFLFEYFSETQRNKGNFPGRFSGRQFSNSRSEMNVSTLELGDSALYLCASSLVSLVGQVNTEAFFGQGTRLTVV.